The 32 T cell receptor beta chains presented below share a single source sample, sequenced in a study of blood T cell repertoires in COVID-19 (dated by TCRdb to the early 2020s). Library creation used the immunoSEQ multiplex PCR assay. TCRdb's version of the immuneACCESS table is confined to in-frame rearrangements and falls short of the full clone set. An unresolved V gene accounts for under half of the shortfall where checked; the remainder is of unknown origin. For this sample the table gives about 38,000 clones, of which approximately 91% were detected only once. The ten largest account for about 35% of the sample. Source material: peripheral blood. These receptors came from a man between 65 and 85 years old with active COVID-19.

CDR3: CASTTSGYNEQFF. CDR3 DNA sequence: TGCGCCAGCACGACTAGCGGTTACAATGAGCAGTTCTTC. The chain joins TRBV5-1 to TRBJ2-1, with TRBD2 matching over 9 bases. The germline V gene has CDR1 SGHRS and CDR2 YFSETQ. The CDR3 has 13 residues. With 6 bases clipped from V and 4 bases from J, the junction kept 2 bases outside the gene matches. Looking up the rest from reference TRBV5-1 and TRBJ2-1 gives the full variable domain: KAGVTQTPRYLIKTRGQQVTLSCSPISGHRSVSWYQQTPGQGLQFLFEYFSETQRNKGNFPGRFSGRQFSNSRSEMNVSTLELGDSALYLCASTTSGYNEQFFGPGTRLTVL.

The chain recombines TRBV30 with TRBJ2-5, with D possibly TRBD1 on 6 matching bases. Germline V lookup: CDR1 GTSNPN, CDR2 SVGIG (reference sequence). The ends were cut back, 4 bases at V and 4 bases at J, with 13 bases in the middle. The CDR3 covers 13 residues. CDR3 DNA sequence: TGTGCCTGGAACCGTCAGGGGACAGAGACCCAGTACTTC. It encodes CAWNRQGTETQYF.

The genes are TRBV10-1 and TRBJ2-3; no clear D. The CDR3 has 15 residues. V lost 8 bases and J lost 0, with 15 bases in between. Germline CDR1 reads WNHNN; CDR2 reads SYGVQD (reference sequence). CDR3 residues: CASCGAAKSTDTQYF. The CDR3 DNA follows: TGCGCCAGCTGTGGAGCCGCAAAGAGCACAGATACGCAGTATTTT.

This chain joins TRBV4-1 and TRBJ2-7, with 10 nucleotides matching TRBD2. Germline assignment: CDR1 MGHRA and CDR2 YSYEKL. V trimming: 2 bases; J trimming: 4 bases; junction bases outside the gene matches: 8. The CDR3 runs to 16 residues. CDR3 nucleotides: TGCGCCAGCAGCCAAAGCTCAGCGGGAGGGGTATACGAGCAGTACTTC. Its translation: CASSQSSAGGVYEQYF.

The chain's CDR3 is CASSQGGTGKSDEQFF. The CDR3 nucleotides are TGCGCCAGCAGCCAGGGTGGGACAGGGAAAAGCGATGAGCAGTTCTTC. V is TRBV4-1 and J is TRBJ2-1, with 9 nucleotides matching TRBD1. Germline assignment: CDR1 MGHRA and CDR2 YSYEKL. The CDR3 has 16 residues. V lost 3 bases and J lost 8; bases outside the gene matches: 11.

The V and J genes are TRBV28 and TRBJ2-5; 8 bases fit TRBD2. The CDR3 is 14 residues long. Per the germline V gene, CDR1 is MDHEN and CDR2 is SYDVKM. Trimming took 6 bases from V and 2 from J; bases not matched to a gene: 5. DNA of the CDR3: TGTGCCAGCAGCGCGGGGGGTAGTCAAGAGACCCAGTACTTC. Residues: CASSAGGSQETQYF.

The genes are TRBV5-8 and TRBJ1-5; 8 bases map to TRBD1. The CDR3 loop spans 17 amino acids. Germline V gene data show CDR1 as SGHTS and CDR2 as YDEGEE. The trim removed 3 bases at V and 0 bases at J, leaving 8 bases unmatched. CDR3 bases: TGTGCCAGCAGCTACTACTGGACAGGGAATAGCAATCAGCCCCAGCATTTT. It yields the protein CASSYYWTGNSNQPQHF.

This chain uses TRBV19 with TRBJ1-1; maybe TRBD1 (6 bases). Germline V gene sequence: CDR1 LNHDA, CDR2 SQIVND (reference sequence). The V and J ends lost 5 bases and 11 bases respectively, with 18 bases between them. CDR3 length: 13 amino acids. This chain's CDR3 is CASSPKLGAVAFF. The CDR3 nucleotides read TGTGCCAGTAGTCCAAAACTGGGGGCTGTGGCTTTCTTT.

The rearrangement links TRBV18 to TRBJ1-6; D is unclear. CDR3 length equals 14 residues. Germline V gene data show CDR1 as KGHSH and CDR2 as LQKENI. With 3 bases removed from V and 9 bases from J, the gap between germline ends came to 12 bases. CDR3 bases: TGTGCCAGCTCACCGTCGGGGATGGGTTCACCCCTCCACTTT. This encodes CASSPSGMGSPLHF. The full variable domain, its missing parts supplied by reference TRBV18 and TRBJ1-6, is NAGVMQNPRHLVRRRGQEARLRCSPMKGHSHVYWYRQLPEEGLKFMVYLQKENIIDESGMPKERFSAEFPKEGPSILRIQQVVRGDSAAYFCASSPSGMGSPLHFGNGTRLTVT.

The rearrangement uses TRBV15 and TRBJ2-2, with TRBD2 matching over 10 bases. Germline assignment: CDR1 LNHNV and CDR2 YYDKDF (reference sequence). Trimming cost V 1 base and J 1 base; bases outside gene matches: 3. The CDR3 contains 17 residues. CDR3 protein: CATSRARLAGNTGELFF. CDR3 DNA: TGTGCCACCAGCAGAGCGAGACTAGCGGGGAACACCGGGGAGCTGTTTTTT. The whole variable domain, remainder taken from reference TRBV15 and TRBJ2-2, is DAMVIQNPRYQVTQFGKPVTLSCSQTLNHNVMYWYQQKSSQAPKLLFHYYDKDFNNEADTPDNFQSRRPNTSFCFLDIRSPGLGDTAMYLCATSRARLAGNTGELFFGEGSRLTVL.

The chain's CDR3 is CASSPPRQGSTGELFF. The CDR3 DNA sequence: TGTGCCAGCTCACCACCGAGACAGGGGTCCACCGGGGAGCTGTTTTTT. The chain links TRBV18 to TRBJ2-2, with 8 bases that match TRBD1. V shed 0 bases, J shed 4 bases, and the junction held 4 bases outside the gene matches. CDR1 and CDR2 (germline): KGHSH, LQKENI. This CDR3 spans 16 amino acids.

V gene TRBV11-2 combines with J gene TRBJ1-5; D not certain. This CDR3 spans 14 amino acids. Trimming took off 1 base at V and 6 bases at J, with 10 bases between the two ends. Germline loops: CDR1 SGHAT, CDR2 FQNNGV. CDR3 nucleotides: TGTGCCAGCAGCTTAGCAGGTAGTTTTCAGCCCCAGCATTTT. The encoded protein is CASSLAGSFQPQHF. Filled out from reference TRBV11-2 and TRBJ1-5, the complete variable domain reads EAGVAQSPRYKIIEKRQSVAFWCNPISGHATLYWYQQILGQGPKLLIQFQNNGVVDDSQLPKDRFSAERLKGVDSTLKIQPAKLEDSAVYLCASSLAGSFQPQHFGDGTRLSIL.

The chain joins TRBV5-8 to TRBJ1-3; tentative D call: TRBD1 (6 bases). CDR1 and CDR2 (germline): SGHTS, YDEGEE. This CDR3 is built from 14 residues. V gave up 5 bases and J gave up 4 bases, with 13 bases separating them. CDR3 residues: CASRPTGSGNTIYF. Written as DNA, the CDR3 is TGTGCCAGCAGACCTACAGGGTCCGGAAACACCATATATTTT.

The chain is built from TRBV2 and TRBJ1-4; a weak D match, TRBD1 (6 bases). The CDR3 loop spans 13 amino acids. Trimming left V 5 bases short and J 10 bases short, with 14 bases between. Germline V CDR1 and CDR2: SNHLY, FYNNEI. CDR3 in amino acids: CASSRGGIGKLFF. CDR3 nucleotide sequence: TGTGCCAGCAGTAGAGGGGGAATCGGAAAACTGTTTTTT.

The chain is built from TRBV19 and TRBJ2-2; TRBD1 agrees at 8 bases. The V and J ends lost 6 bases and 5 bases, in that order; junction bases with no gene match: 5. This CDR3 spans 14 amino acids. CDR1 and CDR2 from the germline V gene are LNHDA and SQIVND (reference sequence). CDR3 region: CASRTTGGTGELFF. The CDR3 DNA reads as TGTGCCAGTAGGACAACAGGGGGGACCGGGGAGCTGTTTTTT.

The chain combines TRBV3-1 (or the pseudogene TRBV3-2) with TRBJ2-7, with 7 bases identical to TRBD1. The trim removed 4 bases at V and 3 bases at J, leaving 3 bases unmatched. Germline V gives CDR1 LGHDT, CDR2 YNNKEL (reference sequence). This CDR3 is 13 amino acids long. CDR3 sequence reads: CASSRRDSYEQYF. The CDR3 nucleotides read TGTGCCAGCAGCCGCCGGGACAGCTACGAGCAGTACTTC.

The rearrangement uses TRBV6-5 and TRBJ1-1; tentatively, D is TRBD1 (6 bases). Germline CDR1 and CDR2: MNHEY and SVGAGI. Trimming pared 2 bases from V and 0 bases from J, leaving 13 bases between. The CDR3 consists of 16 residues. The DNA of the CDR3 is TGTGCCAGCAGTTACAATCAGGGGAGAATGAACACTGAAGCTTTCTTT. Amino acid sequence: CASSYNQGRMNTEAFF.

This rearrangement joins TRBV7-2 to TRBJ2-1; 14 bases agree with TRBD2. Germline V gene lookup returns CDR1 SGHTA and CDR2 FQGNSA. V lost 5 bases and J lost 4; bases outside the gene matches: 7. The CDR3 covers 17 residues. The CDR3 loop is CASSPTRLAGGYNEQFF. The CDR3, as DNA: TGTGCCAGCAGCCCGACCCGACTAGCGGGAGGGTACAATGAGCAGTTCTTC.

This clone was recorded once. The V call is TRBV6-6, the J call TRBJ2-1; D may be TRBD2 (6 bases). This CDR3 has 13 amino acids. The germline V gene encodes CDR1 MNHNY and CDR2 SVGAGI (reference sequence). V lost 6 bases, J lost 8 bases, and 14 bases lay in between. The CDR3 DNA reads as TGTGCCAGCAGCCCCCTGAAGCGGGATGAGCAGTTCTTC. Protein sequence: CASSPLKRDEQFF.

The V gene is TRBV27, the J gene TRBJ1-2; D remains unclear. The CDR3 sequence is 14 residues long. CDR1 and CDR2 from the germline V gene are MNHEY and SMNVEV (reference sequence). V lost 5 bases and J 1 base, leaving 11 bases between the germline ends. The DNA for the CDR3 is TGTGCCAGCAGTCCCGGGTGGAGTAACTATGGCTACACCTTC. It is translated as CASSPGWSNYGYTF.

This clone was seen at least ten times. The chain joins TRBV5-4 to TRBJ2-1, with D uncertain. Trimming cost V 0 bases and J 5 bases, with 6 bases left between them. Germline CDR1 SGHNT, CDR2 YYREEE (reference sequence). This CDR3 has 13 amino acids. CDR3 protein: CASSLELNNEQFF. Written as DNA, the CDR3 is TGTGCCAGCAGCTTGGAACTTAACAATGAGCAGTTCTTC.

The chain combines TRBV30 with TRBJ2-1; 12 bases line up with TRBD1. Germline V lookup: CDR1 GTSNPN, CDR2 SVGIG (reference sequence). CDR3 length equals 13 residues. V was clipped by 8 bases and J by 16 bases; unmatched bases: 15. For the CDR3, the DNA is TGTGCCCGCTCCTTCGGGACAGGGGGCCCCCGTTTCTTC. It specifies CARSFGTGGPRFF.

This chain joins TRBV4-2 and TRBJ1-5; 10 bases map to TRBD1. The germline gives CDR1 LGHNA, CDR2 YNFKEQ. The V segment lost 3 bases and the J segment 4 bases; nucleotides outside the gene matches: 3. This CDR3 is built from 15 residues. In DNA, the CDR3 is TGTGCCAGCAGCCACCCGGGACAGGGGAATCAGCCCCAGCATTTT. The encoded protein is CASSHPGQGNQPQHF.

The chain combines TRBV18 with TRBJ1-1; D gene unclear. CDR1 is KGHSH and CDR2 is LQKENI in the germline V gene. The CDR3 extends over 13 amino acids. V was pared by 6 bases and J by 7 bases, with 15 bases between. CDR3 amino acids: CASSPGVVSEAFF. The DNA of the CDR3 is TGTGCCAGCTCCCCGGGTGTGGTGAGTGAAGCTTTCTTT. The full variable domain, completed using reference TRBV18 and TRBJ1-1, is NAGVMQNPRHLVRRRGQEARLRCSPMKGHSHVYWYRQLPEEGLKFMVYLQKENIIDESGMPKERFSAEFPKEGPSILRIQQVVRGDSAAYFCASSPGVVSEAFFGQGTRLTVV.

The chain is built from TRBV24-1 and TRBJ1-5, with D maybe TRBD1 (6 bases). V shed 3 bases and J shed 2 bases, with 13 bases lying between them. This CDR3 has 16 residues. CDR1 is KGHDR and CDR2 is SFDVKD in the germline V gene. The CDR3: CATSDRGKGGNQPQHF. CDR3 DNA: TGTGCCACCAGTGATCGGGGCAAGGGGGGCAATCAGCCCCAGCATTTT.

V gene TRBV24-1 combines with J gene TRBJ2-1, with D perhaps matching TRBD1 (8 bases). Germline values: CDR1 KGHDR, CDR2 SFDVKD. This CDR3 is 17 amino acids long. The V gene lost 1 base and the J gene lost 2 bases, with 14 bases spanning the gap. The CDR3 loop is CATSDFNRGGPYNEQFF. In DNA form, the CDR3 reads TGTGCCACCAGTGATTTCAACAGGGGGGGCCCCTACAATGAGCAGTTCTTC.

The V gene is TRBV30, the J gene TRBJ1-2, with 10 bases aligning to TRBD1. CDR1 is GTSNPN, CDR2 SVGIG, per germline (reference sequence). The CDR3 length is 17 residues. After removal of 4 bases from V and 2 bases from J, the junction contained 13 bases not matched to a gene. This CDR3 reads CAWTPPGTGVRNYGYTF. CDR3 coding DNA: TGTGCCTGGACCCCCCCGGGGACAGGGGTCCGGAACTATGGCTACACCTTC.

The chain couples TRBV6-6 to TRBJ2-1, with unresolved D. The CDR3 has 13 residues. Per germline, CDR1 MNHNY and CDR2 SVGAGI (reference sequence). V was cut by 7 bases and J by 7 bases, with 14 bases left in between. CDR3 sequence reads: CASNQLETNEQFF. The DNA of the CDR3 is TGTGCCAGCAATCAGCTGGAGACTAATGAGCAGTTCTTC.

The chain combines TRBV7-9 with TRBJ2-3; tentative D call: TRBD2 (6 bases). V dropped 5 bases and J dropped 3 bases, with 15 bases sitting between them. The CDR3 runs 15 residues. Germline V gene data show CDR1 as SEHNR and CDR2 as FQNEAQ (reference sequence). The CDR3 loop reads CASSPDWGVTDTQYF. CDR3 in DNA: TGTGCCAGCAGCCCTGATTGGGGGGTGACAGATACGCAGTATTTT.

This clone has just one count. This rearrangement joins TRBV19 to TRBJ2-6; D is uncertain. Trimming left V 1 base short and J 0 bases short, with 7 bases between. The CDR3 has 16 residues. In germline, CDR1 is LNHDA, CDR2 SQIVND (reference sequence). The CDR3 DNA sequence: TGTGCCAGTAGTATAGTGTTCAACTCTGGGGCCAACGTCCTGACTTTC. It codes for CASSIVFNSGANVLTF.

The J gene is TRBJ2-7, the V gene TRBV19; 12 nucleotides line up with TRBD1. Per germline, CDR1 LNHDA and CDR2 SQIVND (reference sequence). Losses at the gene ends were 5 bases for V and 6 bases for J; bases not matched to a gene: 11. The CDR3 length is 16 residues. CDR3 protein: CASSDPRDRGRSEQYF. The CDR3 DNA is TGTGCCAGTAGTGACCCCCGGGACAGGGGGCGCTCCGAGCAGTACTTC. Full variable domain (outside the CDR3, taken from reference TRBV19 and TRBJ2-7): DGGITQSPKYLFRKEGQNVTLSCEQNLNHDAMYWYRQDPGQGLRLIYYSQIVNDFQKGDIAEGYSVSREKKESFPLTVTSAQKNPTAFYLCASSDPRDRGRSEQYFGPGTRLTVT.

This chain links TRBV7-2 with TRBJ1-3; D may be TRBD1 (5 bases). The germline gives CDR1 SGHTA, CDR2 FQGNSA. V lost 2 bases, J lost 0 bases, and 8 bases lay in between. The CDR3 spans 15 residues. CDR3 sequence (DNA): TGTGCCAGCAGCTTACAGGGATACTCTGGAAACACCATATATTTT. Residues: CASSLQGYSGNTIYF.